The subject of this entry is one T cell receptor (beta chain). The antigen it binds to is not known. Base quality data are lacking; no much larger clone is found one base away. These data originate in a study of identical twins (dated by TCRdb to about 2016). Turning to the overall study: To test whether fetal clonotypes persist, the study used deep sequencing on TCR alpha and beta repertoires from monozygotic twins, unrelated adults of various ages, and cord blood. Replicate twin experiments were performed at different times using different library preparation protocols to rule out contamination.

The library was obtained by 5' RACE. Sequencing was carried out with an Illumina HiSeq 2000. A universal primer binding site was added through template switching, and the final cDNA carried a unique molecular identifier so that TCR cDNA molecules could be counted accurately. Specific primers in the conserved constant-segment region were used to synthesize first-strand cDNA for TCR alpha and beta chains. Each cDNA library was double barcoded, with a SMART-Mk sample barcode plus Illumina barcodes, to control for contamination. Two successive PCR steps introduced TruSeq adapter sequences along with Illumina sample barcodes. Sequencing of the TCR alpha and beta cDNA libraries was done on the Illumina HiSeq platform using custom primers. In the original analysis: Raw reads were processed with MiGEC to extract unique molecular identifiers, and MiXCR was used to determine CDR3 positions. Recombination models were inferred per individual with the repgenHMM and IGoR tools using an EM algorithm. The tcR package in R was used for shared clonotype analysis, with sharing normalized by the product of cloneset sizes. To study raw recombination free of thymic and clonal selection effects, out-of-frame nonproductive sequences were analyzed. The public sequencing data were trimmed at Q25 with fastp and processed into clonotypes with MiXCR by TCRdb, which kept only in-frame beta chains. Rows are unified per CDR3 protein, each entry keeping the most common DNA and genes. The V and J calls here are based on TCRdb, not the publication. For this sample there are under 900,000 distinct CDR3 sequences; roughly 12% appear just once. 1.5% to 2% of the sample belongs to the ten largest clones.

Study-level results and caveats: Compared with coincidental sharing between unrelated individuals, out-of-frame TCR alpha sequences shared between twins showed an excess of sequences with low generation probability. In monozygotic twins, recombination models systematically underestimated out-of-frame TCR alpha sharing, but the models matched the sharing seen between unrelated individuals. Zero-insertion analyses could be partly confounded by invariant T cells such as MAIT and iNKT, though diverse VJ usage argued against such confounding for most clonotypes. Because the same donors could not be followed over many years, the conclusions depended on cross-sectional statistical analysis. In beta out-of-frame sequences, excess twin sharing was weaker, because having fewer shared sequences lowered the signal-to-noise ratio. Abundant cord blood beta clonotypes carried fewer insertions; young adult naive repertoires showed a weaker similar trend, while memory repertoires showed none.

Only healthy Caucasian donors were included. The twin cohort comprised three pairs of female monozygotic twins, all aged about 18 to 29 years. Peripheral blood mononuclear cells were used as the source from which RNA for TCR libraries was isolated. Looking up the germline V gene (reference sequence) yields CDR1 DFQATT and CDR2 SNEGSKA. V ends up 0 bases short and J 4 bases short, with an unmatched junction base count of 11. The CDR3 runs 17 residues from the cysteine to the phenylalanine. Only the CDR3 DNA stays, 51 bases, in frame from base 1. These data are also associated with another study on yellow fever vaccine responses in identical twins. According to the second study: According to the authors, the vaccine-induced T cell response in identical twins seemed to be partly convergent and partly specific to each individual. Focusing on identical twins, the study followed the T cell clones that responded to the vaccine, and did so with precision.

Recombination connected TRBV20-1 to TRBJ2-1; 8 bases in the junction line up with TRBD2. Material for sequencing was PBMCs. This receptor was obtained from a woman between 18 and 29 years old in good health. CDR3 loop: CSARDLISSGGYNEQFF. Here is the DNA: TGCAGTGCTAGAGATCTGATAAGCAGCGGGGGTTACAATGAGCAGTTCTTC.